The 23 T cell receptor beta chains presented below share a single source sample, sequenced in a study of blood T cell repertoires in COVID-19. Method: immunoSEQ multiplex PCR; TCRdb's copy keeps in-frame clones and lacks some. The sample includes some 200,000 clones, around four fifths of them seen just once. Sequencing was carried out using peripheral blood. The receptors were sampled from a woman aged 65 to 85 with COVID-19, enrolled during active disease.

This chain links TRBV28 with TRBJ1-4; no clear D. CDR1 and CDR2 from the germline V gene are MDHEN and SYDVKM. The CDR3 extends over 13 amino acids. Trimming removed 2 bases at V and 11 bases at J, with 12 bases between. The CDR3 here is CASSLRRARKLFF. The CDR3 DNA is TGTGCCAGCAGTTTACGGAGGGCGAGGAAACTGTTTTTT.

The V call is TRBV4-1, the J call TRBJ2-5; 8 bases map to TRBD2. From germline, CDR1 is MGHRA and CDR2 YSYEKL. J lost 1 base, V lost 3 bases, and 4 bases had no gene match. The length of the CDR3 is 15 residues. CDR3 in DNA: TGCGCCAGCAGCCAGAGCGGGAGCCCCCAAGAGACCCAGTACTTC. This gives the protein CASSQSGSPQETQYF.

This sequence joins TRBV18 and TRBJ2-1; 7 bases line up with TRBD1. With 1 base clipped from V and 8 bases from J, the junction kept 5 bases outside the gene matches. Germline-derived CDR1 and CDR2 are KGHSH and LQKENI. CDR3 length equals 14 residues. The CDR3 is CASSPQGAQYEQFF. CDR3 nucleotides: TGTGCCAGCTCACCACAGGGGGCGCAGTATGAGCAGTTCTTC.

This clone was found once. The chain uses TRBV7-3 and TRBJ2-6, with TRBD1 identical over 7 bases. Germline CDR1 reads SGHTA; CDR2 reads FQGTGA. Unmatched junction bases numbered 5, after V lost 5 bases and J lost 1 base. The CDR3 runs to 16 residues. DNA of the CDR3: TGTGCCAGCAGCAGAGGGGGCGATTCTGGGGCCAACGTCCTGACTTTC. Amino acid sequence: CASSRGGDSGANVLTF. The variable domain in full, completed from reference TRBV7-3 and TRBJ2-6, reads GAGVSQTPSNKVTEKGKYVELRCDPISGHTALYWYRQSLGQGPEFLIYFQGTGAADDSGLPNDRFFAVRPEGSVSTLKIQRTERGDSAVYLCASSRGGDSGANVLTFGAGSRLTVL.

The J gene is TRBJ2-3, the V gene TRBV25-1, with 9 bases fitting TRBD2. This CDR3 has 17 residues. With V trimmed by 3 bases and J by 4 bases, 11 bases remained unmatched. From germline, CDR1 is MGHDK and CDR2 SYGVNS. CDR3 protein: CASSDFKPGLAADTQYF. The CDR3 DNA is TGTGCCAGCAGTGACTTTAAACCGGGACTAGCCGCAGATACGCAGTATTTT.

This rearrangement joins TRBV24-1 to TRBJ2-7, with TRBD2 matching over 8 bases. The CDR3 is made up of 15 amino acids. Germline V CDR1 and CDR2: KGHDR, SFDVKD. Trimming took 5 bases from V and 2 from J; bases not matched to a gene: 7. In nucleotides, the CDR3 is TGTGCCACCAGTGCGGGGGGGGGAAGGGCCTACGAGCAGTACTTC. This gives the protein CATSAGGGRAYEQYF.

This chain joins TRBV30 and TRBJ1-3; D gene ambiguous. The V end was cut by 0 bases, the J end by 9 bases, with 18 bases between. This CDR3 has 15 residues. CDR1 is GTSNPN, CDR2 SVGIG, per germline (reference sequence). In DNA form, the CDR3 reads TGTGCCTGGAGTGTACCAGAAACATTCGGAGGCACCATATATTTT. It codes for CAWSVPETFGGTIYF.

The chain carries TRBV7-2 and TRBJ2-1; TRBD2 agrees at 11 bases. Per the germline V gene, CDR1 is SGHTA and CDR2 is FQGNSA. V lost 0 bases, J lost 10 bases, and 2 bases stayed unmatched. This CDR3 is 14 amino acids long. The CDR3 nucleotides are TGTGCCAGCAGCTTAGCACTAGCGGGGGCGGAGCAGTTCTTC. Amino acid sequence: CASSLALAGAEQFF. Using reference TRBV7-2 and TRBJ2-1 for the parts outside the CDR3, the full variable domain is GAGVSQSPSNKVTEKGKDVELRCDPISGHTALYWYRQSLGQGLEFLIYFQGNSAPDKSGLPSDRFSAERTGGSVSTLTIQRTQQEDSAVYLCASSLALAGAEQFFGPGTRLTVL.

The chain has TRBV3-1 (or the pseudogene TRBV3-2) and TRBJ1-6; TRBD1 is a possible D gene (6 bases). The V gene lost 4 bases and the J gene lost 6 bases, with 16 bases spanning the gap. The CDR3 sequence is 16 residues long. Looked up from germline, CDR1 is LGHDT and CDR2 is YNNKEL (reference sequence). Here the CDR3 DNA reads TGTGCCAGCAGCCTACGGGGGGGGCCGAGTAATTCACCCCTCCACTTT. Protein sequence: CASSLRGGPSNSPLHF.

For this clone: One end of the junction fails to match germline, which may point to a read error. The genes are TRBV30 and TRBJ1-2; 11 nucleotides match TRBD1. Germline V lookup: CDR1 GTSNPN, CDR2 SVGIG (reference sequence). The CDR3 runs 14 residues. The CDR3 DNA reads TGTGCCTGGACCGACGAAAGGACAGGGGGCGCAAAGTCCTTC. Encoded protein: CAWTDERTGGAKSF.

The CDR3 sequence: CASSSLRFSTDTQYF. The CDR3 DNA sequence: TGTGCCAGCAGTTCTCTACGTTTTAGCACAGATACGCAGTATTTT. The J gene is TRBJ2-3, the V gene TRBV27; D not resolved. Trimming removed 4 bases at V and 0 bases at J, with 11 bases between. This CDR3 contains 15 residues. CDR1 and CDR2 (germline): MNHEY, SMNVEV (reference sequence).

J is TRBJ1-1 and V is TRBV28; no definite D call. CDR1 and CDR2 (germline): MDHEN, SYDVKM. Trimming removed 10 bases at V and 0 bases at J, with 21 bases between. The length of the CDR3 is 16 residues. The CDR3 bases are TGTGCCACCCTACCAGCCGAGGTATACATGAACACTGAAGCTTTCTTT. Its translation is CATLPAEVYMNTEAFF.

This rearrangement joins TRBV11-2 to TRBJ1-3; D not resolved. Trimming stripped 4 bases from V and 1 base from J, with 14 bases between. Germline CDR1 reads SGHAT; CDR2 reads FQNNGV. The CDR3 covers 16 residues. In nucleotides, the CDR3 is TGTGCCAGCAGCTCCCTTCGGGGTTCTTCTGGAAACACCATATATTTT. This sequence encodes CASSSLRGSSGNTIYF.

The V gene is TRBV19, the J gene TRBJ1-1; TRBD1 matches 9 bases. J gave up 6 bases and V 1 base, and 6 bases lay outside the gene matches. The V gene's germline CDR1 is LNHDA and CDR2 SQIVND (reference sequence). The CDR3 runs 15 residues. The CDR3 region is CASSIGGQGTAEAFF. DNA for the CDR3: TGTGCCAGTAGTATAGGGGGACAGGGCACGGCTGAAGCTTTCTTT.

J is TRBJ1-4 and V is TRBV3-1 (or the pseudogene TRBV3-2); 9 nucleotides match TRBD1. Germline V lookup: CDR1 LGHDT, CDR2 YNNKEL (reference sequence). The V and J ends lost 4 bases and 7 bases, in that order; junction bases with no gene match: 7. The CDR3 is 15 residues long. The CDR3, as DNA: TGTGCCAGCAGCCGTCCGGGACAGGGAGGTGAAAAACTGTTTTTT. This sequence encodes CASSRPGQGGEKLFF.

The chain joins TRBV3-1 (or the pseudogene TRBV3-2) to TRBJ2-3; perhaps TRBD2 as D (6 bases). V lost 3 bases to trimming and J lost 13 bases, with 14 bases between them. This CDR3 region has 12 residues. From germline, CDR1 is LGHDT and CDR2 YNNKEL (reference sequence). Written as DNA, the CDR3 is TGTGCCAGCAGCCAGGGGACTCGGGTCGAGTATTTT. This encodes CASSQGTRVEYF.

The chain is built from TRBV9 and TRBJ1-2; D not certain. The germline CDR1 and CDR2 sequences are SGDLS and YYNGEE. The CDR3 extends over 14 amino acids. The V gene lost 0 bases and the J gene lost 5 bases, with 11 bases spanning the gap. CDR3 DNA sequence: TGTGCCAGCAGCGTAGCTGGAGCCGGATATGGCTACACCTTC. Translated, it gives CASSVAGAGYGYTF.

The chain carries TRBV4-2 and TRBJ1-2; 7 bases match TRBD1. This CDR3 region has 13 residues. The junction had 5 bases not matched to a gene; V was cut back by 6 bases and J by 4 bases. Germline CDR1 reads LGHNA; CDR2 reads YNFKEQ. The CDR3 loop is CASRGGSSYGYTF. For the CDR3, the DNA is TGTGCCAGCAGAGGGGGCTCAAGCTATGGCTACACCTTC.

This chain uses TRBV11-1 with TRBJ2-7; TRBD2 is a possible D gene (5 bases). Germline-derived CDR1 and CDR2 are SGHAT and FQDESV (reference sequence). The germline V and J ends were trimmed by 2 bases and 0 bases, with 11 bases remaining between them. CDR3 length: 15 amino acids. CDR3 bases: TGTGCCAGCAGCTTAAGGTTTGGGAGCTCCTACGAGCAGTACGTC. This codes for CASSLRFGSSYEQYV.

This clone was recorded once. The DNA is omitted, as the CDR3 cannot be located on it reliably, and the CDR3 follows TCRdb's listing. This chain connects TRBV2 to TRBJ2-1; the D segment call TRBD2 is taken from the table without a DNA check. A total of 14 residues make up the CDR3, ends included. Germline values: CDR1 SNHLY, CDR2 FYNNEI. The CDR3 spells CASILGEEWGEQFF.

The chain recombines TRBV7-3 with TRBJ2-1, with 12 bases aligning to TRBD2. Germline-derived CDR1 and CDR2 are SGHTA and FQGTGA. After removal of 0 bases from V and 9 bases from J, the junction contained 12 bases not matched to a gene. This CDR3 contains 18 residues. This chain's CDR3 is CASSLTPSGGLAGPEQFF. The CDR3 region has the DNA TGTGCCAGCAGCTTAACTCCCTCGGGGGGACTAGCGGGTCCTGAGCAGTTCTTC. Full variable domain (remainder filled in from reference TRBV7-3 and TRBJ2-1): GAGVSQTPSNKVTEKGKYVELRCDPISGHTALYWYRQSLGQGPEFLIYFQGTGAADDSGLPNDRFFAVRPEGSVSTLKIQRTERGDSAVYLCASSLTPSGGLAGPEQFFGPGTRLTVL.

The rearrangement links TRBV28 to TRBJ1-5; 8 nucleotides align to TRBD1. The CDR3 has 15 residues. Losses at the gene ends were 6 bases for V and 0 bases for J; bases not matched to a gene: 4. CDR1 is MDHEN and CDR2 is SYDVKM in the germline V gene. Here the CDR3 reads CASRQTGGSNQPQHF. The CDR3 DNA sequence: TGTGCCAGCAGGCAAACAGGGGGTAGCAATCAGCCCCAGCATTTT.

This clone was detected ten times or more. The chain carries TRBV18 and TRBJ2-1; D call uncertain. CDR1 is KGHSH and CDR2 is LQKENI in the germline V gene. The CDR3 contains 14 residues. The germline V and J ends were trimmed by 3 bases and 8 bases, with 14 bases remaining between them. The CDR3 nucleotides read TGTGCCAGCTCACCCCCACCCCCCCGGGATGAGCAGTTCTTC. Amino acid sequence: CASSPPPPRDEQFF.